The T cell receptor (beta chain) described here comes from a study of blood T cell repertoires in COVID-19. Sequencing used immunoSEQ multiplex PCR; TCRdb keeps in-frame clones, though not all of them. The sample records about 230,000 clones, 80% to 90% being singletons. Germline CDR1 KGHSH, CDR2 LQKENI. This CDR3 has 14 residues. With V trimmed by 3 bases and J by 6 bases, 1 base remained unmatched. Comment on this clone: The sample contains more than one DNA sequence encoding this CDR3.

This chain connects TRBV18 to TRBJ2-1; 11 bases agree with TRBD2. The sequencing sample was made of peripheral blood. This receptor was taken from a man in his fifties or sixties with COVID-19, enrolled during active disease. In DNA, the CDR3 is TGTGCCAGCTCACCTGGACTAGCGGGCAATGAGCAGTTCTTC. This gives the protein CASSPGLAGNEQFF.